This TCR beta chain was captured in a study of spatial heterogeneity in lung cancer. This clonotype was seen at least ten times. The time point was: blood at routine non-recurrence follow-up after resection. TCR cDNA molecules each had a unique molecular identifier. Via MiXCR, TCRdb re-called the 5' RACE reads, giving one row per CDR3 protein. The data contain about 33,000 distinct CDR3 sequences, 10% of them singletons. This clonotype was sampled from a female donor with early-stage non-small cell lung cancer. This specimen was PBMCs, taken at follow-up.

The CDR3 spells CASSSGAGTYEQYF. Written as DNA, the CDR3 is TGTGCCAGCAGCTCGGGAGCAGGGACCTACGAGCAGTACTTC. This chain connects TRBV7-2 to TRBJ2-7; a possible D gene is TRBD2 (6 bases). Germline V gene data show CDR1 as SGHTA and CDR2 as FQGNSA. V gave up 4 bases and J gave up 2 bases, with 12 bases separating them. There are 14 residues in the CDR3.